The rows below give T cell receptor beta chains drawn from one sample of a study of cytomegalovirus exposure and HLA in healthy donors. Clones were sequenced by immunoSEQ multiplex PCR, and TCRdb holds only the in-frame ones, with some missing. The sample contains 150,000 to 180,000 clones, about 85% of which appear only once. The sample consisted of PBMCs. The receptors stem from a woman aged 18-30 years in good health and CMV-seronegative. CDR3s include the opening cysteine and the closing phenylalanine or tryptophan. Fields, in order: V gene, J gene, CDR3 length, D gene, clone size, CDR3 DNA, CDR3 protein. A D gene is named only where the DNA matches it firmly. Part of the rows lack a size; the others show once, few, many or a class for expanded clones.

>TRBV6-4|TRBJ1-2|14|.|once
TGTGCCAGCAGTGACGGGGGCCAGCTTAATGGCTACACCTTC
CASSDGGQLNGYTF
>TRBV9|TRBJ2-3|17|TRBD2|once
TGTGCCAGCAGCCTCCACGAAGGTAGCGGGAACACAGATACGCAGTATTTT
CASSLHEGSGNTDTQYF
>TRBV9|TRBJ2-7|17|TRBD1|.
TGTGCCAGCAGCGTAGCCGGGACAGGGAGTAGCGGTCCCTCGGGGTACTTC
CASSVAGTGSSGPSGYF
>TRBV4-1|TRBJ1-2|14|.|.
TGCGCCAGCAGCCTCTCACAGGGATCCTATGGCTACACCTTC
CASSLSQGSYGYTF
>TRBV11-3|TRBJ2-7|15|TRBD1|.
TGTGCCAGCAGCCCCGCCGGGACAGGGTTTCACGAGCAGTACTTC
CASSPAGTGFHEQYF
>TRBV30|TRBJ2-1|14|TRBD2|.
TGTGCCTGGAATAAAGCGGGGGGGGACAATGAGCAGTTCTTC
CAWNKAGGDNEQFF
>TRBV11-3|TRBJ2-1|12|.|.
TGTGCCAGCAGCAATACTCCCAATGAGCAGTTCTTC
CASSNTPNEQFF
>TRBV4-3|TRBJ2-7|12|.|.
TGCGCCAGCAGCCAAGGGGCTCTCGAGCAGTACTTC
CASSQGALEQYF
>TRBV9|TRBJ1-6|14|.|.
TGTGCCAGCAGCGTACAGGGGCTGGATTCACCCCTCCACTTT
CASSVQGLDSPLHF
>TRBV6-5|TRBJ2-7|12|TRBD2|.
TGTGCCAGCAGGAGACTAGCGGAGGAGCAGTACTTC
CASRRLAEEQYF
>TRBV7-8|TRBJ2-7|15|TRBD2|.
TGTGCCAGCAGCTTACTGGTGACTAGCGGACTCGAGCAGTACTTC
CASSLLVTSGLEQYF
>TRBV19|TRBJ2-2|14|TRBD1|.
TGTGCCAGACCCGGGACAGGGAGGGGCGGGGAGCTGTTTTTT
CARPGTGRGGELFF
>TRBV6-6|TRBJ2-1|14|.|.
TGTGCCAGCAGCCCCTCTAATATATACAATGAGCAGTTCTTC
CASSPSNIYNEQFF
>TRBV6-5|TRBJ2-7|13|.|.
TGTGCCAGCAGTTACCCGGGACTTTACGAGCAGTACTTC
CASSYPGLYEQYF
>TRBV6-1|TRBJ1-5|19|.|.
TGTGCCAGCAGTGGAAACCCGGTTTCGGGGTTTGGTAGCAATCAGCCCCAGCATTTT
CASSGNPVSGFGSNQPQHF
>TRBV19|TRBJ2-3|15|.|once
TGTGCCAGCACCAAGGGGCCCGACTTGACAGATACGCAGTATTTT
CASTKGPDLTDTQYF
>TRBV20-1|TRBJ2-7|11|.|.
TGCAGTGCTCCAGGGGTCTACGAGCAGTACTTC
CSAPGVYEQYF
>TRBV19|TRBJ2-7|17|TRBD1|.
TGCGCCAGTAGCTCGTACTCGCAAACCGGGACAGCCTACGAGCAGTACTTC
CASSSYSQTGTAYEQYF
>TRBV7-7|TRBJ1-1|13|.|.
TGTGCTAGCAGCATGAGTGAGAGCACTGAAGCTTTCTTT
CASSMSESTEAFF
>TRBV19|TRBJ2-3|15|TRBD1|once
TGTGCCAGTAGTATGCGGACAGGGGGCACAGATACGCAGTATTTT
CASSMRTGGTDTQYF
>TRBV7-9|TRBJ2-7|13|.|.
TGTGCCAGCAGCTTAGGACAGCACGACGAGCAGTACTTC
CASSLGQHDEQYF
>TRBV4-1|TRBJ1-5|16|.|.
TGCGCCAGCAGCCAAGAGGGTGGGCTTGGTGGTGAGCCCCAGCATTTT
CASSQEGGLGGEPQHF
>TRBV27|TRBJ2-2|17|TRBD2|.
TGTGCCAGCAGTTCGGGACTAGCGGGACGGGGGGCCGGGGAGCTGTTTTTT
CASSSGLAGRGAGELFF
>TRBV6-4|TRBJ2-3|15|TRBD2|.
TGTGCCAGCAGTGACTCGACTAGCCCATTTGGTACGCAGTATTTT
CASSDSTSPFGTQYF
>TRBV10-3|TRBJ2-5|16|TRBD1|.
TGTGCCATCAGTTCAACTATCCTTCAGGACAGGACGACCCAGTACTTC
CAISSTILQDRTTQYF
>TRBV28|TRBJ2-7|13|TRBD1|.
TGTGCCAGCAATCCCGGGACAGGATACGAGCAGTACTTC
CASNPGTGYEQYF
>TRBV15|TRBJ1-5|13|.|.
TGTGCCACCAGTACAGATAGCAATCAGCCCCAGCATTTT
CATSTDSNQPQHF
>TRBV7-9|TRBJ1-2|15|TRBD1|.
TGTGCCAGCAGCTACGCGGAACAGGGGGCGGGTGGCTACACCTTC
CASSYAEQGAGGYTF
>TRBV5-1|TRBJ1-2|14|TRBD1|few
TGCGCCAGCAGCTCGGACAGGGGACCCTATGGCTACACCTTC
CASSSDRGPYGYTF
>TRBV28|TRBJ2-3|17|.|.
TGTGCCAGCAGTTCCCCGTCCGGGACAATCCTTGAGGATACGCAGTATTTT
CASSSPSGTILEDTQYF
>TRBV6-5|TRBJ1-3|14|TRBD1|.
TGTGCCAGCAGTACAGGGGGCATTGGAAACACCATATATTTT
CASSTGGIGNTIYF
>TRBV27|TRBJ1-1|15|.|.
TGTGCCAGCAGTTTATCGTGGGGGGGGAACACTGAAGCTTTCTTT
CASSLSWGGNTEAFF
>TRBV5-1|TRBJ1-3|15|.|.
TGCGCCAGCAGCGTCGCCGGGTCCTCTGGAAACACCATATATTTT
CASSVAGSSGNTIYF
>TRBV10-2|TRBJ1-2|14|TRBD1|.
TGCGCCAGCTCCGGGACAGGGGATTTCTATGGCTACACCTTC
CASSGTGDFYGYTF
>TRBV28|TRBJ2-5|18|TRBD1|.
TGTGCCAGCAGTCCTGGTCCCGGGACAGGGCTGCTCCAAGAGACCCAGTACTTC
CASSPGPGTGLLQETQYF
>TRBV10-3|TRBJ2-2|14|.|.
TGTGCCTCGCGGGGCCTATATTACACCGGGGAGCTGTTTTTT
CASRGLYYTGELFF
>TRBV7-9|TRBJ2-4|17|.|.
TGTGCCAGCAGCTTAGTAGCAGGGCCAGTTGCCAAAAACATTCAGTACTTC
CASSLVAGPVAKNIQYF
>TRBV4-1|TRBJ1-4|13|.|.
TGCGCCAGCAGCCTTGCCCCACGGAGCAAACTGTTTTTT
CASSLAPRSKLFF
>TRBV27|TRBJ2-7|15|TRBD1|.
TGTGCCAGCAGTATTACAGGGGCGCTCCTTTTCGAGCAGTACTTC
CASSITGALLFEQYF
>TRBV2|TRBJ2-5|15|TRBD2|.
TGTGCCAGCTGGTCGGGACTAGCGGGCCAAGAGACCCAGTACTTC
CASWSGLAGQETQYF
>TRBV27|TRBJ2-5|15|.|.
TGTGCCAGCATTCGTTCGGAGTATTCCGGCCGGACCCAGTACTTC
CASIRSEYSGRTQYF
>TRBV5-1|TRBJ2-5|16|.|.
TGCGCCAGCAGCTTGGAAGGGAGAACGGTAGGAGAGACCCAGTACTTC
CASSLEGRTVGETQYF
>TRBV10-3|TRBJ1-2|15|.|.
TGTGCCATCAGTGAGTCCGGACAGCTTTTCTATGGCTACACCTTC
CAISESGQLFYGYTF
>TRBV28|TRBJ1-5|14|.|.
TGTGCCAGCAGTTTTCCAGGCAGCAATCAGCCCCAGCATTTT
CASSFPGSNQPQHF
>TRBV28|TRBJ2-7|11|.|.
TGTGCCAGCAGTCAGGCCTACGAGCAGTACTTC
CASSQAYEQYF